The 27 T cell receptor beta chains below all came from one sample that was sequenced in a study of PD-1 blockade in mismatch repair-deficient tumors. TCRdb's table, derived via immunoSEQ multiplex PCR, lists solely in-frame clones and lacks some. The data hold about 38,000 clones, with roughly 84% observed a single time. Sequenced here: peripheral blood, sampled 76 weeks after starting pembrolizumab. The receptors were sampled from an adult with mismatch repair-deficient cancer.

V gene TRBV5-7 combines with J gene TRBJ1-5; D is unclear. TRBV5-7 is identified as an open reading frame with a role that is uncertain. Between the trimmed V and J ends, which lost 5 bases and 9 bases, there was a span of 9 bases. CDR3 size: 11 residues. The CDR3 nucleotides read TGTGCCAGCAGGTCCCGTGGGCCCCAGCATTTT. Protein: CASRSRGPQHF.

The V gene is TRBV7-2, the J gene TRBJ2-7; 8 bases are shared with TRBD2. This CDR3 comprises 17 residues. V gave up 1 base and J gave up 0 bases; unmatched junction bases: 8. CDR1 and CDR2 from the germline V gene are SGHTA and FQGNSA. CDR3 amino acids: CASSLVGGTSGSYEQYF. The CDR3 DNA follows: TGTGCCAGCAGCTTAGTCGGAGGTACTAGCGGCTCCTACGAGCAGTACTTC.

The chain uses TRBV5-3 and TRBJ2-7; D is perhaps TRBD2 (6 bases). TRBV5-3 is sorted into the ORF group, with uncertain function. V was clipped by 4 bases and J by 0 bases, with 14 bases between them. The CDR3 contains 15 residues. The CDR3 nucleotides are TGTGCCAGAAGCCTATCTAGCGATAACTCCTACGAGCAGTACTTC. Translation gives CARSLSSDNSYEQYF.

The chain employs TRBV5-4 and TRBJ1-2, with D perhaps matching TRBD1 (6 bases). CDR3 length: 14 amino acids. Trimming removed 5 bases at V and 2 bases at J, with 13 bases between. Germline V lookup: CDR1 SGHNT, CDR2 YYREEE (reference sequence). This CDR3 is CASSRTERNYGYTF. The CDR3 DNA sequence: TGTGCCAGCAGTCGGACAGAGCGAAACTATGGCTACACCTTC. The whole variable domain, filled in from reference TRBV5-4 and TRBJ1-2, reads ETGVTQSPTHLIKTRGQQVTLRCSSQSGHNTVSWYQQALGQGPQFIFQYYREEENGRGNFPPRFSGLQFPNYSSELNVNALELDDSALYLCASSRTERNYGYTFGSGTRLTVV.

The chain has TRBV6-4 and TRBJ1-1, with D perhaps TRBD1 (5 bases). The germline V gene encodes CDR1 MRHNA and CDR2 SNTAGT. This CDR3 region has 18 residues. V was clipped by 7 bases and J by 1 base, with 25 bases between them. The CDR3 region has the DNA TGTGCCAGCAATAGTGACCGTTACCAGGGACGGTGGAACACTGAAGCTTTCTTT. This encodes CASNSDRYQGRWNTEAFF.

The CDR3 coding sequence is TGCGCCAGCAGCTCCGGGACAACATGGGGCACTGAAGCTTTCTTT. Translated, it gives CASSSGTTWGTEAFF. The V call is TRBV5-1, the J call TRBJ1-1; maybe TRBD1 (6 bases). The CDR3 is 15 amino acids. The germline V and J ends were trimmed by 3 bases and 4 bases, with 16 bases remaining between them. CDR1 SGHRS and CDR2 YFSETQ come from the germline V gene.

J is TRBJ2-2 and V is TRBV28; D may be TRBD2 (6 bases). V lost 4 bases and J 7 bases, leaving 16 bases between the germline ends. The CDR3 runs 15 residues. Germline V CDR1 and CDR2: MDHEN, SYDVKM. CDR3 in amino acids: CASSSPGDRRGELFF. The CDR3, as DNA: TGTGCCAGCAGTTCCCCGGGGGACCGGCGCGGGGAGCTGTTTTTT.

A single count supports this clone. This chain uses TRBV19 with TRBJ2-1; TRBD2 agrees at 10 bases. CDR1 is LNHDA, CDR2 SQIVND, per germline (reference sequence). After removal of 9 bases from V and 4 bases from J, the junction contained 6 bases not matched to a gene. The CDR3 is made up of 14 amino acids. The CDR3 nucleotides read TGTGCCAGCGGGACTAGCGAGGCTTACAATGAGCAGTTCTTC. The encoded protein is CASGTSEAYNEQFF.

V gene TRBV6-6 combines with J gene TRBJ2-6, with TRBD2 as a possible D gene (6 bases). CDR1 is MNHNY, CDR2 SVGAGI, per germline (reference sequence). CDR3 size: 15 residues. The V and J ends lost 5 bases and 0 bases respectively, with 8 bases between them. DNA of the CDR3: TGTGCCAGCAGTGGGGGGAGCTCTGGGGCCAACGTCCTGACTTTC. This encodes CASSGGSSGANVLTF.

The chain employs TRBV13 and TRBJ1-2, with TRBD1 matching over 9 bases. This CDR3 contains 14 residues. J gave up 6 bases and V 7 bases, and 9 bases lay outside the gene matches. From germline, CDR1 is PRHDT and CDR2 FYEKMQ (reference sequence). CDR3 loop: CASTQRGTGNGYTF. In nucleotides, the CDR3 is TGTGCCAGCACCCAGCGGGGGACAGGGAATGGCTACACCTTC.

This CDR3 is CATSKNRGSSTDTQYF. The CDR3, as DNA: TGTGCCACCAGCAAAAACAGGGGGAGTTCCACAGATACGCAGTATTTT. The J gene is TRBJ2-3, the V gene TRBV15; TRBD1 agrees at 8 bases. The CDR3 extends over 16 amino acids. CDR1 is LNHNV, CDR2 YYDKDF, per germline (reference sequence). The trim removed 4 bases at V and 2 bases at J, leaving 8 bases unmatched.

The genes are TRBV18 and TRBJ1-5; 9 bases agree with TRBD1. The CDR3 runs 15 residues. Losses at the gene ends were 4 bases for V and 1 base for J; bases not matched to a gene: 2. Germline CDR1 is KGHSH and CDR2 is LQKENI. This CDR3 reads CASSRTGESNQPQHF. CDR3 bases: TGTGCCAGCTCACGGACAGGGGAGAGCAATCAGCCCCAGCATTTT.

The V call is TRBV11-2, the J call TRBJ2-7; D is possibly TRBD1 (6 bases). The V gene lost 6 bases and the J gene lost 4 bases, with 19 bases spanning the gap. Germline V CDR1 and CDR2: SGHAT, FQNNGV. The CDR3 consists of 15 residues. The CDR3 reads CASREAGTYNYEQYF. In DNA form, the CDR3 reads TGTGCCAGCAGGGAGGCCGGGACATATAATTACGAGCAGTACTTC.

The chain carries TRBV30 and TRBJ2-1, with TRBD2 identical over 8 bases. V lost 3 bases, J lost 4 bases, and 8 bases stayed unmatched. This CDR3 comprises 15 residues. Per germline, CDR1 GTSNPN and CDR2 SVGIG (reference sequence). The DNA for the CDR3 is TGTGCCTGGAGGAATCGGGAGGGCCATTACAATGAGCAGTTCTTC. This translates into CAWRNREGHYNEQFF. Looking up the rest from reference TRBV30 and TRBJ2-1 gives the full variable domain: SQTIHQWPATLVQPVGSPLSLECTVEGTSNPNLYWYRQAAGRGLQLLFYSVGIGQISSEVPQNLSASRPQDRQFILSSKKLLLSDSGFYLCAWRNREGHYNEQFFGPGTRLTVL.

The chain joins TRBV2 to TRBJ1-2; 12 nucleotides align to TRBD1. Looked up from germline, CDR1 is SNHLY and CDR2 is FYNNEI. The V segment lost 4 bases and the J segment 8 bases; nucleotides outside the gene matches: 5. The CDR3 is made up of 14 amino acids. CDR3 nucleotide sequence: TGTGCCAGCAGTGCGATCGGGACAGGGGGCGGCTACACCTTC. It encodes CASSAIGTGGGYTF.

The chain carries TRBV5-1 and TRBJ2-2; D assignment may be TRBD1 or TRBD2 (6 bases each). This CDR3 is 15 amino acids long. V lost 3 bases and J 2 bases, leaving 11 bases between the germline ends. The germline V gene encodes CDR1 SGHRS and CDR2 YFSETQ. The CDR3 DNA reads as TGCGCCAGCAGCTCATGGGGGGCAAACACCGGGGAGCTGTTTTTT. Its protein is CASSSWGANTGELFF.

CDR3 nucleotides: TGTGCCAGCAGTGAGGAGCGGGGACTCACCGGGGAGCTGTTTTTT. This encodes CASSEERGLTGELFF. The V gene is TRBV2, the J gene TRBJ2-2; 7 bases line up with TRBD2. CDR3 length: 15 residues. Germline V gene lookup returns CDR1 SNHLY and CDR2 FYNNEI. The ends lost 3 bases at V and 4 bases at J; junction bases unmatched: 5.

The J gene is TRBJ2-4, the V gene TRBV11-1; either TRBD1 or TRBD2 may supply D (5 bases each). V lost 3 bases to trimming and J lost 6 bases, with 12 bases between them. The CDR3 has 14 residues. In germline, CDR1 is SGHAT, CDR2 FQDESV (reference sequence). Here the CDR3 DNA reads TGTGCCAGCAGCTTGTCAGGGACGGCAAACATTCAGTACTTC. This translates into CASSLSGTANIQYF.

This clone was recorded only once. The chain carries TRBV20-1 and TRBJ2-7; no clear D gene. Per the germline V gene, CDR1 is DFQATT and CDR2 is SNEGSKA (reference sequence). Between the trimmed V and J ends, which lost 1 base and 5 bases, there was a span of 3 bases. CDR3 length: 10 amino acids. CDR3 residues: CSARVNEQYF. The CDR3 DNA reads as TGCAGTGCTAGAGTAAACGAGCAGTACTTC.

This clone has more than one count but fewer than ten. V gene TRBV7-9 combines with J gene TRBJ2-7; D is perhaps TRBD1 (6 bases). The CDR3 length is 12 residues. CDR1 and CDR2 (germline): SEHNR, FQNEAQ (reference sequence). The V gene lost 0 bases and the J gene lost 7 bases, with 7 bases spanning the gap. The CDR3 sequence is CASSLAGTEQYF. As DNA, the CDR3 is TGTGCCAGCAGCTTAGCGGGGACAGAGCAGTACTTC.

J is TRBJ2-1 and V is TRBV6-5; the match to TRBD1 covers 7 bases. From germline, CDR1 is MNHEY and CDR2 SVGAGI. The CDR3 spans 13 residues. The V gene end was trimmed by 8 bases and the J gene end by 1 base; junction bases not matched to a gene: 2. In DNA form, the CDR3 reads TGTGCCAGCCAGGGGGAGTCCTACAATGAGCAGTTCTTC. This translates into CASQGESYNEQFF.

CDR3 loop: CASSLGRRKTDTQYF. CDR3 bases: TGTGCCAGCAGTTTGGGTAGACGAAAAACAGATACGCAGTATTTT. This chain connects TRBV27 to TRBJ2-3; no definite D call. The V gene lost 3 bases and the J gene lost 3 bases, with 13 bases spanning the gap. This CDR3 comprises 15 residues. Germline loops: CDR1 MNHEY, CDR2 SMNVEV (reference sequence).

As regards this clone: Other DNA sequences in this sample translate to the same CDR3. The chain employs TRBV5-1 and TRBJ2-3, with D unresolved. Trimming took off 0 bases at V and 0 bases at J, with 5 bases between the two ends. The germline gives CDR1 SGHRS, CDR2 YFSETQ. The CDR3 is made up of 14 amino acids. This chain's CDR3 is CASSLGSSTDTQYF. CDR3 bases: TGCGCCAGCAGCTTGGGTTCTAGCACAGATACGCAGTATTTT.

The chain joins TRBV6-5 to TRBJ2-7; D is undetermined. V dropped 0 bases and J dropped 0 bases, with 6 bases sitting between them. There are 14 residues in the CDR3. Germline loops: CDR1 MNHEY, CDR2 SVGAGI. CDR3 residues: CASSYSASSYEQYF. DNA of the CDR3: TGTGCCAGCAGTTACTCCGCGAGCTCCTACGAGCAGTACTTC.

The chain has TRBV7-2 and TRBJ1-4, with 7 nucleotides matching TRBD1. With 5 bases clipped from V and 3 bases from J, the junction kept 9 bases outside the gene matches. Germline assignment: CDR1 SGHTA and CDR2 FQGNSA. This CDR3 is 16 amino acids long. CDR3 in amino acids: CASSTRLTGPNEKLFF. Written as DNA, the CDR3 is TGTGCCAGCAGCACGCGCTTGACAGGGCCTAATGAAAAACTGTTTTTT.

This chain connects TRBV2 to TRBJ2-7; 8 bases align to TRBD1. This CDR3 spans 15 amino acids. The germline V gene has CDR1 SNHLY and CDR2 FYNNEI. V gave up 6 bases and J gave up 0 bases; unmatched junction bases: 7. The CDR3 nucleotides read TGTGCCAGCAGGCGGGACAGGCTGAGCTCCTACGAGCAGTACTTC. Encoded protein: CASRRDRLSSYEQYF.

V and J are TRBV20-1 and TRBJ2-3; no clear D gene. The germline V and J ends were trimmed by 5 bases and 4 bases, with 7 bases remaining between them. CDR1 DFQATT and CDR2 SNEGSKA come from the germline V gene (reference sequence). The CDR3 has 11 amino acids. CDR3 in DNA: TGCAGTGCTCCCGCTCCAGATACGCAGTATTTT. This gives the protein CSAPAPDTQYF.